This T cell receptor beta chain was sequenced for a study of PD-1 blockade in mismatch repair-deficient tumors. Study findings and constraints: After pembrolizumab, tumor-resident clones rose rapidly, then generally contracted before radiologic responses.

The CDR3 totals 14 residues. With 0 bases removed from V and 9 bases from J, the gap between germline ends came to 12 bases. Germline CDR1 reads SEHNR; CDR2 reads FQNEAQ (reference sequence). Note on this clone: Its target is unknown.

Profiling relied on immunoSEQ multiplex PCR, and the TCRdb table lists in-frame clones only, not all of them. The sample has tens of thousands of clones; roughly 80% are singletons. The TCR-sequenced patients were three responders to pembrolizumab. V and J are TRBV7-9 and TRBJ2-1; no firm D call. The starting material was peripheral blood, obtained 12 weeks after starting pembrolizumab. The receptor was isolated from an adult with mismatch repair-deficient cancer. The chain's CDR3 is CASSLANSLREQFF. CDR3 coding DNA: TGTGCCAGCAGCTTAGCTAATAGCCTCCGTGAGCAGTTCTTC.